This T cell receptor (beta chain) was sequenced for a study of cytomegalovirus exposure and HLA in healthy donors. Germline lookup yields CDR1 SGHDT and CDR2 YYEEEE. The CDR3 loop spans 15 amino acids. Losses at the gene ends were 6 bases for V and 3 bases for J; bases not matched to a gene: 11. The method was immunoSEQ multiplex PCR; TCRdb's version includes in-frame clones alone and lacks a portion of them. This sample carries over 60,000 clones, around 95% of them seen once, and the ten largest clones take about 4.3%. The receptor was isolated from a man in his late teens or twenties in good health and CMV-seropositive. This sequence joins TRBV5-6 and TRBJ1-1, with 7 bases aligning to TRBD1. The sample was PBMCs. This chain's CDR3 is CASTFLRQGDTEAFF. The CDR3, as DNA: TGTGCCAGCACTTTCCTGCGACAGGGAGACACTGAAGCTTTCTTT.